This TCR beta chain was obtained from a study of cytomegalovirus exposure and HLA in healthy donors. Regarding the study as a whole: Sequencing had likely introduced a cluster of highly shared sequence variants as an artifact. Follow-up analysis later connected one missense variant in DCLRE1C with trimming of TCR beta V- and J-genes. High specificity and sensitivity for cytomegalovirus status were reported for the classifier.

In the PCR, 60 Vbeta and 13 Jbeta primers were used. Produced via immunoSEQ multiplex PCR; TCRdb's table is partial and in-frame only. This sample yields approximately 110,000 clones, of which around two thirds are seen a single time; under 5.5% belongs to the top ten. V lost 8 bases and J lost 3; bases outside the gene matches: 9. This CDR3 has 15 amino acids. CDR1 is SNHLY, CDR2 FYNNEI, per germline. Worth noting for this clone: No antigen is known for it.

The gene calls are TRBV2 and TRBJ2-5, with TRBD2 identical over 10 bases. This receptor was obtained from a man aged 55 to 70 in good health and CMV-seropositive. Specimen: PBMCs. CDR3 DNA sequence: TGTGCCAGCGAAACGTCTAGCGGGAGTAAAGAGACCCAGTACTTC. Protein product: CASETSSGSKETQYF.